A selection of T cell receptor beta chains follows, all from one sample in a study of T-cell reconstitution after alpha-beta-depleted transplantation in children. TCRdb re-analysed the PCR reads in MiXCR, keeping a single row per CDR3 protein. The sample holds approximately 210,000 distinct CDR3 sequences; roughly 18% are singletons and the top ten take around two fifths. The material sequenced was PBMCs, mostly from graft donor cells, taken 360 days after TCRalphabeta/CD19-depleted stem cell transplant. These receptors were taken from a male patient aged 2 to 10 who had a stem cell transplant for acute lymphoblastic leukemia, so the T cells may come from the graft donor. CDR3s include the opening cysteine and the closing phenylalanine or tryptophan. D genes are given only for firm matches. For some rows the clone size is stated as once, few or many, or as a class when expanded; others skip it.

CASSLSSSGGKTPYEQYF TGTGCCAGCAGTTTGTCCTCTAGCGGGGGGAAAACCCCCTACGAGCAGTACTTC TRBD2 TRBJ2-7 TRBV12-3/TRBV12-4 -
CASSSNAGGAGDTQYF TGTGCCAGCAGCTCCAATGCGGGGGGGGCCGGGGATACGCAGTATTTT TRBD2 TRBJ2-3 TRBV11-2 few
CASSTWGAVAKNIQYF TGTGCCAGCAGCACGTGGGGGGCGGTAGCCAAAAACATTCAGTACTTC - TRBJ2-4 TRBV12-3/TRBV12-4 few
CASSLGTHSPTNEKLFF TGTGCCAGCAGCTTAGGCACGCACTCCCCAACTAATGAAAAACTGTTTTTT - TRBJ1-4 TRBV11-2 few
CASSQVFLNADGTDTQYF TGCGCCAGCAGCCAAGTGTTCCTAAACGCGGATGGGACAGATACGCAGTATTTT - TRBJ2-3 TRBV4-1 few
CSASLLAGRHNEQFF TGCAGTGCTAGCCTATTAGCGGGGCGCCACAATGAGCAGTTCTTC TRBD2 TRBJ2-1 TRBV20-1 -
CASSYEVQGEDFYQPQHF TGTGCCAGCAGTTACGAGGTCCAGGGGGAGGACTTTTATCAGCCCCAGCATTTT TRBD1 TRBJ1-5 TRBV6-2/TRBV6-3 -
CASSLTSQGGKTQYF TGTGCCAGCAGTCTCACTAGCCAAGGAGGGAAGACCCAGTACTTC - TRBJ2-5 TRBV7-8 -
CASSYNGARVRSYEQYF TGTGCCAGCAGTTATAATGGGGCCAGGGTAAGGAGCTACGAGCAGTACTTC - TRBJ2-7 TRBV6-5 -
CASSLDRATDTQYF TGTGCCAGCAGCCTCGACAGGGCTACAGATACGCAGTATTTT TRBD1 TRBJ2-3 TRBV7-2 -
CSASRDHEQYF TGCAGTGCTAGCCGGGACCACGAGCAGTACTTC - TRBJ2-7 TRBV20-1 -
CSVAWGAGSNQPQHF TGCAGCGTAGCATGGGGGGCGGGAAGCAATCAGCCCCAGCATTTT - TRBJ1-5 TRBV29-1 -
CASSPSGGDTEAFF TGTGCCAGCTCACCCTCAGGGGGGGACACTGAAGCTTTCTTT TRBD1 TRBJ1-1 TRBV18 many
CSARDPSGGDEQFF TGCAGTGCTAGAGACCCTAGCGGGGGAGATGAGCAGTTCTTC TRBD2 TRBJ2-1 TRBV20-1 -
CASSLRPGTGARYQETQYF TGTGCCAGCAGCCTACGTCCCGGGACAGGGGCAAGGTACCAAGAGACCCAGTACTTC TRBD1 TRBJ2-5 TRBV6-4 few
CATSRLRDTQYF TGTGCCACCAGCAGATTGAGGGATACGCAGTATTTT - TRBJ2-3 TRBV15 many
CASSLWVNSETQYF TGTGCCAGCAGTTTATGGGTCAACTCGGAGACCCAGTACTTC - TRBJ2-5 TRBV27 -
CASSPTGNTEAFF TGTGCCAGCAGTCCTACAGGGAACACTGAAGCTTTCTTT - TRBJ1-1 TRBV5-1 many
CASSYSNGETQYF TGTGCCAGCAGTTACTCGAACGGAGAGACCCAGTACTTC - TRBJ2-5 TRBV12-3/TRBV12-4 many
CASRATGGALTDTQYF TGCGCCAGCAGGGCGACGGGCGGAGCCCTCACAGATACGCAGTATTTT - TRBJ2-3 TRBV5-1 -
CSASKPDRVYGYTF TGCAGTGCTAGTAAGCCCGACAGGGTCTATGGCTACACCTTC TRBD1 TRBJ1-2 TRBV20-1 many
CSAAGETQYF TGCAGTGCTGCCGGAGAGACCCAGTACTTC - TRBJ2-5 TRBV20-1 -
CAIRMETRNTEAFF TGTGCCATCAGGATGGAGACGAGGAACACTGAAGCTTTCTTT - TRBJ1-1 TRBV10-3 few
CASSIDGGTGQETQYF TGTGCCAGTAGTATAGACGGCGGGACAGGGCAAGAGACCCAGTACTTC TRBD1 TRBJ2-5 TRBV19 -
CASSQSGLIQGRGTEAFF TGCGCCAGCAGCCAATCGGGACTAATCCAGGGTCGGGGAACTGAAGCTTTCTTT - TRBJ1-1 TRBV4-3 -
CASSLRHSANTGELFF TGTGCCAGCAGCTTAAGGCATTCTGCGAACACCGGGGAGCTGTTTTTT - TRBJ2-2 TRBV7-2 few
CASSLALREVGNTIYF TGTGCCAGCAGTTTAGCGCTGAGGGAGGTTGGAAACACCATATATTTT - TRBJ1-3 TRBV12-3/TRBV12-4 -
CATQSGGALEQYF TGTGCCACCCAGTCGGGGGGGGCGCTTGAGCAGTACTTC TRBD2 TRBJ2-7 TRBV10-3 once
CASSFARGNQPQHF TGTGCCAGCAGCTTCGCCAGAGGCAATCAGCCCCAGCATTTT - TRBJ1-5 TRBV5-6 -
CASSYSAGGMAYNEQFF TGTGCCAGCAGTTACTCGGCAGGGGGAATGGCCTACAATGAGCAGTTCTTC TRBD1 TRBJ2-1 TRBV6-2/TRBV6-3 many
CASSLVPKRVGHSYEQYF TGTGCCAGCAGCTTAGTGCCTAAAAGGGTAGGACACTCCTACGAGCAGTACTTC - TRBJ2-7 TRBV7-2 few
CASRTGHQNTEAFF TGTGCCAGCAGAACAGGGCATCAGAACACTGAAGCTTTCTTT - TRBJ1-1 TRBV6-1 -
CAISEFGGNSGGGHEKLFF TGTGCCATCAGTGAGTTCGGCGGGAATTCAGGGGGCGGCCATGAAAAACTGTTTTTT TRBD1 TRBJ1-4 TRBV10-3 few
CASSFLGSAYEQYF TGTGCCAGCAGCTTTCTCGGTAGCGCCTACGAGCAGTACTTC - TRBJ2-7 TRBV7-2 few
CASRRTANTGELFF TGTGCCAGCAGAAGGACAGCGAACACCGGGGAGCTGTTTTTT - TRBJ2-2 TRBV5-6 -
CASSPRRTQETEYF TGTGCCAGCAGTCCCAGACGGACCCAAGAGACCGAGTACTTC - TRBJ2-5 TRBV12-3/TRBV12-4 once
CSVRFLGDYEQYF TGCAGCGTAAGGTTTCTGGGGGACTACGAGCAGTACTTC - TRBJ2-7 TRBV29-1 few
CAWSVRGGVSYNEQFF TGTGCCTGGAGTGTACGTGGAGGGGTATCCTACAATGAGCAGTTCTTC - TRBJ2-1 TRBV30 -
CASSPNRGLNTEAFF TGTGCCAGTAGTCCTAATCGGGGGCTGAACACTGAAGCTTTCTTT - TRBJ1-1 TRBV19 many
CASSSTGNWDEAFF TGTGCCAGCAGTTCGACAGGAAACTGGGATGAAGCTTTCTTT - TRBJ1-1 TRBV2 -
CASDPATNTGELFF TGTGCCAGCGATCCGGCTACGAACACCGGGGAGCTGTTTTTT - TRBJ2-2 TRBV9 -
CASSLLPGAYNEQFF TGTGCCAGCAGCTTATTACCGGGAGCCTACAATGAGCAGTTCTTC - TRBJ2-1 TRBV7-8 few
CSARTSSWGGLHNEQFF TGCAGTGCTAGAACTAGTTCATGGGGGGGGCTACACAATGAGCAGTTCTTC - TRBJ2-1 TRBV20-1 -
CSARALTGSFQTQYF TGCAGTGCACGGGCCCTGACAGGGTCGTTCCAGACCCAGTACTTC TRBD1 TRBJ2-5 TRBV20-1 few
CASKGTNNEQFF TGCGCCAGCAAAGGAACTAACAATGAGCAGTTCTTC - TRBJ2-1 TRBV10-1 many